This TCR beta chain was captured in a study of T cells in localized non-small cell lung cancer. Findings of the study overall: Tumor trailed uninvolved adjacent lung in T cell clonality, which peaked there. A median of around 60 clones ranked among the top 100 in tumor appeared in adjacent lung.

Here immunoSEQ multiplex PCR was the method, and the copy in TCRdb shows in-frame clones only, minus some. The sample shows about 59,000 clones, more than 85% of them seen only once. CDR1 is SEHNR, CDR2 FQNEAQ, per germline (reference sequence). The CDR3 extends over 16 amino acids. The V and J ends lost 1 base and 5 bases, in that order; junction bases with no gene match: 6. A remark on this clone: What it recognizes is unknown.

The sequence was collected from a man between 40 and 75 years old with stage I lung adenocarcinoma. This sequence joins TRBV7-9 and TRBJ1-4, with TRBD1 matching over 8 bases. The sample consisted of peripheral blood, taken before any cancer treatment. CDR3 bases: TGTGCCAGCAGCTTAGGTTCCTCAGGGGGCAATGAAAAACTGTTTTTT. Its translation: CASSLGSSGGNEKLFF.